Sequencing of this T cell receptor (beta chain) was carried out in a study of response to subunit inactivated influenza vaccine (dated by TCRdb to the late 2010s). Background on the whole study: Deep quantitative profiling of the T cell receptor repertoire was used in the study to follow responses to a trivalent subunit inactivated influenza vaccine.

This clonotype has more than one count but fewer than ten. The target of this receptor is not known. There are no base qualities to consult, and no much larger clone falls within one base. The paper as a whole reports these results and caveats: It was suggested by the authors that each seasonal influenza vaccination may recruit only a limited number of new T cells.

Library preparation used RT-PCR. The reads were generated on an Illumina HiSeq 2500. Clones were called with MiXCR by TCRdb after fastp trimmed the public reads at Q25, and only in-frame beta chains were retained. Rows merge per CDR3 protein into single entries with the most common DNA and genes. The table for this sample lists about 520,000 distinct CDR3 sequences; 25% of them were counted only once. Over 1.5% of the sample comes from the top ten. After removal of 5 bases from V and 2 bases from J, the junction retains 8 bases not matched to a gene. The CDR3 has 16 amino acids, counting the end cysteine and phenylalanine. The read is trimmed to its CDR3 DNA, 48 bases read in frame from base 1. CDR1 and CDR2, looked up from the germline V gene (reference sequence), are SEHNR and FQNEAQ.

This TCR was recovered from a man aged 50 or older who received an inactivated influenza vaccine. Donor details come from another sample of the same person, matched by shared clones. The chain is made from TRBV7-9 and TRBJ2-1, and 8 bases in between align with TRBD1. Sequencing was performed on CD4+ T cells sorted from PBMCs, taken roughly 5 days after vaccination. The CDR3 reads CASSPPGQVAYNEQFF. The sequenced DNA: TGTGCCAGCAGCCCGCCGGGACAGGTGGCCTACAATGAGCAGTTCTTC.